These T cell receptor beta chains were read from a single sample in a study of cytomegalovirus exposure and HLA in healthy donors. This table comes from immunoSEQ multiplex PCR, and its TCRdb copy is limited to in-frame clones, with some not included. Here the sample spans tens of thousands of clones, more than 70% being singletons. Sequenced material: PBMCs. The receptors stem from a man aged 35 to 55 in good health and CMV-seronegative. CDR3s include the opening cysteine and the closing phenylalanine or tryptophan. Each record gives: clone size, D gene, V gene, J gene, CDR3 DNA, CDR3 protein. D genes are given only for firm matches. Clone size, where shown, is once, few, many, or a class for clones that have expanded.

>.|TRBD1|TRBV19|TRBJ2-1
TGTGCCAGTAGTATTCGGGCCCGACAGGGGAATCCCTCCTACAATGAGCAGTTCTTC
CASSIRARQGNPSYNEQFF
>.|TRBD1|TRBV5-4|TRBJ2-2
TGTGCCAGCAGCTCGCAGGGGGCCGGATCAGTCGGGGAGCTGTTTTTT
CASSSQGAGSVGELFF
>.|.|TRBV19|TRBJ2-7
TGTGCCAGTAGCCGGGAACACTCCTACGAGCAGTACTTC
CASSREHSYEQYF
>once|.|TRBV5-1|TRBJ1-1
TGCGCCAGCAGCCGGACTCCGGGCGAGCAAGCTTTCTTT
CASSRTPGEQAFF
>.|.|TRBV29-1|TRBJ2-5
TGCAGCGTTGGATCCGCCCCGGGTGAGACCCAGTACTTC
CSVGSAPGETQYF
>.|.|TRBV6-1|TRBJ1-1
TGTGCCAGCAGTGAATACGGGGGGCGCCTGAACACTGAAGCTTTCTTT
CASSEYGGRLNTEAFF
>once|.|TRBV29-1|TRBJ1-3
TGCAGCGTTGCCGTACGGGACACCATATATTTT
CSVAVRDTIYF
>.|.|TRBV28|TRBJ1-2
TGTGCCAGCAACTCGAACTATGGCTACACCTTC
CASNSNYGYTF
>.|TRBD2|TRBV7-8|TRBJ2-7
TGTGCCAGCAGCAGAAGCGGGACTAGCGGCTCCTACGAGCAGTACTTC
CASSRSGTSGSYEQYF
>.|.|TRBV6-1|TRBJ1-4
TGTGCCAGCAGTGAAGGGCAGGCGTCTAATGAAAAACTGTTTTTT
CASSEGQASNEKLFF
>once|TRBD1|TRBV2|TRBJ1-5
TGTGCCAGCAGTGGAACTAGGGGGCAGGAACAGCCCCAGCATTTT
CASSGTRGQEQPQHF
>.|.|TRBV5-1|TRBJ1-1
TGCGCCAGCAGCTTGACAGGGAACACTGAAGCTTTCTTT
CASSLTGNTEAFF
>.|TRBD2|TRBV4-2|TRBJ2-1
TGTGCCAGCAGCGCAACCGGGACTAGCGGGAACAATGAGCAGTTCTTC
CASSATGTSGNNEQFF
>.|TRBD1|TRBV6-1|TRBJ2-1
TGTGCCAGCGCGAGGGGCCTCGACAGGGATGTTGAGCAGTTCTTC
CASARGLDRDVEQFF
>.|TRBD1|TRBV9|TRBJ2-1
TGTGCCAGCAGCGTAGCGACAGGGGGCGATGAGCAGTTCTTC
CASSVATGGDEQFF
>once|TRBD1|TRBV5-1|TRBJ2-6
TGCGCCAGCAGCCAGAACACAGGGGAAACTACTGGGGCCAACGTCCTGACTTTC
CASSQNTGETTGANVLTF
>once|TRBD1|TRBV5-1|TRBJ1-3
TGCGCCAGCAGCTTGGACCCGACAGGGCCCAGAAACACCATATATTTT
CASSLDPTGPRNTIYF
>.|TRBD2|TRBV5-6|TRBJ2-6
TGTGCCAGCAGCTTGGGCGGGGGCTCTGGGGCCAACGTCCTGACTTTC
CASSLGGGSGANVLTF
>few|.|TRBV18|TRBJ1-1
TGTGCCAGCTCACCATTTGAGAGGAACGCTGAAGCTTTCTTT
CASSPFERNAEAFF
>.|.|TRBV2|TRBJ1-5
TGTGCCAGCAGGGGGGCGCGACAGAGCAATCAGCCCCAGCATTTT
CASRGARQSNQPQHF
>.|.|TRBV5-1|TRBJ2-7
TGCGCCAGCAGCGACTTAGGCGAGCAGTACTTC
CASSDLGEQYF
>.|TRBD2|TRBV7-7|TRBJ2-5
TGTGCTAGCAGCTTAGATCCGGGGGGGGGCCGTGGGGCCCAGTACTTC
CASSLDPGGGRGAQYF
>.|TRBD1|TRBV5-1|TRBJ2-1
TGCGCCAGCACCGCGGACAGGGGGTGGATCTTC
CASTADRGWIF
>.|TRBD1|TRBV6-5|TRBJ2-5
TGTGCCAGCAGTTACTCGGGTGACAGGGGGGAGACCCAGTACTTC
CASSYSGDRGETQYF
>few|.|TRBV11-2|TRBJ1-1
TGTGCCAGCAGCTTAGAGGGACTATCTGGAGCTTTCTTT
CASSLEGLSGAFF
>.|.|TRBV5-8|TRBJ1-5
TGTGCCAGCAGCTTGGGCCCTTTGGAGAGCAATCAGCCCCAGCATTTT
CASSLGPLESNQPQHF
>few|TRBD1|TRBV19|TRBJ2-1
TGTGCCAGTAGGACAGGGTCCTCCTACAATGAGCAGTTCTTC
CASRTGSSYNEQFF
>.|.|TRBV10-3|TRBJ1-5
TGTGCCATCAGTGGTGATAGGGGCGGACAGCCCCAGCATTTT
CAISGDRGGQPQHF
>.|TRBD1|TRBV7-2|TRBJ2-7
TGTGCCAGCAGTTACGGGACAGGTACCTACGAGCAGTACTTC
CASSYGTGTYEQYF
>.|.|TRBV5-1|TRBJ1-2
TGCGCCAGCAGTTTCACAGGGTTCGATGGCTACACCTTC
CASSFTGFDGYTF
>.|TRBD1|TRBV29-1|TRBJ2-2
TGCAGCGTCAGGACAGGATCCACCGGGGAGCTGTTTTTT
CSVRTGSTGELFF
>.|TRBD2|TRBV29-1|TRBJ2-7
TGCAGCGTTGAAGGGACTAGCGGGAGGCGCGAGCAGTACTTC
CSVEGTSGRREQYF
>few|TRBD1|TRBV2|TRBJ1-1
TGTGCCAGCAGGGGGGACAGTGAGAACACTGAAGCTTTCTTT
CASRGDSENTEAFF
>.|.|TRBV18|TRBJ2-5
TGTGCCAGCTCACCACCAGACTACAAGTTGTACCAGTACTTC
CASSPPDYKLYQYF
>.|.|TRBV28|TRBJ2-7
TGTGCCAGCAGCAGCGCGGGCGAGCAGTACTTC
CASSSAGEQYF